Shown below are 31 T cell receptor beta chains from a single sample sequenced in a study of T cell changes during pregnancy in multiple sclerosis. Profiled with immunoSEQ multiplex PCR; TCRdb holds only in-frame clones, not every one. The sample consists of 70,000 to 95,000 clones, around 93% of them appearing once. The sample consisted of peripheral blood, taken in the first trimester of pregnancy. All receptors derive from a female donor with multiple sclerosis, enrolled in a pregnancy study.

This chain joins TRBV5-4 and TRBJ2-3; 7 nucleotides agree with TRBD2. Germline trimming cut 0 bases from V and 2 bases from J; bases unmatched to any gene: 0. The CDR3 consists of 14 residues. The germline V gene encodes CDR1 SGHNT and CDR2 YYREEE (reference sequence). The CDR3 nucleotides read TGTGCCAGCAGCTTGGGGGACTACACAGATACGCAGTATTTT. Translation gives CASSLGDYTDTQYF.

In DNA form, the CDR3 reads TGTGCCAGCAGTTACGGGGCTAGCGGGGGATACGAGCAGTACTTC. Translated: CASSYGASGGYEQYF. The chain recombines TRBV6-5 with TRBJ2-7; the match to TRBD2 covers 10 bases. The CDR3 is made up of 15 amino acids. CDR1 is MNHEY, CDR2 SVGAGI, per germline. The V segment lost 2 bases and the J segment 4 bases; nucleotides outside the gene matches: 5.

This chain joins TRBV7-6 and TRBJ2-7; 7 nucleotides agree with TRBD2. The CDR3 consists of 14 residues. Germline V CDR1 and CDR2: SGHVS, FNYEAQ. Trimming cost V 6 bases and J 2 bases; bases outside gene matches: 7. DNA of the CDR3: TGTGCCAGCAGTCCTAGCGGCGGGGCCTACGAGCAGTACTTC. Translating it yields CASSPSGGAYEQYF.

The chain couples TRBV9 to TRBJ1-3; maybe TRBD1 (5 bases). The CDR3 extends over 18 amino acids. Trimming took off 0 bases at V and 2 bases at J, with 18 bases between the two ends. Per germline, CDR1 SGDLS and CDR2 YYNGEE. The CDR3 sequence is CASSVESGGDHTGNTIYF. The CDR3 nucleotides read TGTGCCAGCAGCGTAGAGAGTGGGGGGGACCACACTGGAAACACCATATATTTT.

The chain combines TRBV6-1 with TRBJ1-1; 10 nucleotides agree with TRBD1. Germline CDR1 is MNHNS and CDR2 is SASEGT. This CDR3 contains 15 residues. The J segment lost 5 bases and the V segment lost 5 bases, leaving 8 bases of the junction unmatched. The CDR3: CASSLSGTGATEAFF. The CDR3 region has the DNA TGTGCCAGCAGTCTAAGCGGGACAGGGGCTACTGAAGCTTTCTTT.

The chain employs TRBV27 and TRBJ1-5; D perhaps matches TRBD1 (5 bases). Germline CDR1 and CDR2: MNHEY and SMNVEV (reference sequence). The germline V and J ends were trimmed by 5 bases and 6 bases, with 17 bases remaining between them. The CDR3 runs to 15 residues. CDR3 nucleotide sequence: TGTGCCAGCAGTCCCGGGGGGACCAAAGTTCAGCCCCAGCATTTT. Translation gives CASSPGGTKVQPQHF.

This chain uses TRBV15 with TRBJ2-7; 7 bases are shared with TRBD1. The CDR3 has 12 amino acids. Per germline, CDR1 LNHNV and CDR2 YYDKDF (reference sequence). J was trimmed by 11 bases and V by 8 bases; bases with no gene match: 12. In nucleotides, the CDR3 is TGTGCCACCCGGGGAACAGGGGCCCAGGAGTACTTC. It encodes CATRGTGAQEYF.

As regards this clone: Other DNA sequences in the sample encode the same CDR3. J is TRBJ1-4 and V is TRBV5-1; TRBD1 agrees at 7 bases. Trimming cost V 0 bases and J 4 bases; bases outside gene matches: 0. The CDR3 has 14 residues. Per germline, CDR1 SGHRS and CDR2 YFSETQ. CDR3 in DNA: TGCGCCAGCAGCTTGGGACAGGGTAATGAAAAACTGTTTTTT. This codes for CASSLGQGNEKLFF.

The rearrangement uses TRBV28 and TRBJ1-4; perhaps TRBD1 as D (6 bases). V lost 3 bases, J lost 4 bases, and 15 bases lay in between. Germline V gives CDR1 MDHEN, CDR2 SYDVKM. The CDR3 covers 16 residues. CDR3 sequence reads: CASSFGGAVRNEKLFF. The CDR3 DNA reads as TGTGCCAGCAGTTTTGGGGGGGCAGTCCGTAATGAAAAACTGTTTTTT. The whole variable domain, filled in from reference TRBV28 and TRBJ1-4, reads DVKVTQSSRYLVKRTGEKVFLECVQDMDHENMFWYRQDPGLGLRLIYFSYDVKMKEKGDIPEGYSVSREKKERFSLILESASTNQTSMYLCASSFGGAVRNEKLFFGSGTQLSVL.

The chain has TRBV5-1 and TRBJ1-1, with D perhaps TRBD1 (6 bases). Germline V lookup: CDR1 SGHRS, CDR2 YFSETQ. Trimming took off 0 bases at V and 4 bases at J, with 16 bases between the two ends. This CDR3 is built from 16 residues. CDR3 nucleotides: TGCGCCAGCAGCTTGGACGACCGGGGGGCGGGCACTGAAGCTTTCTTT. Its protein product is CASSLDDRGAGTEAFF.

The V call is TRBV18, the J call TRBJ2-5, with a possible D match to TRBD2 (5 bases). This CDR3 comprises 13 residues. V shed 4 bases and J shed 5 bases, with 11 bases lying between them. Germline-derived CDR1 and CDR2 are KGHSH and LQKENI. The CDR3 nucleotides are TGTGCCAGCTCACGAGGACCGGGGGAGACCCAGTACTTC. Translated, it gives CASSRGPGETQYF. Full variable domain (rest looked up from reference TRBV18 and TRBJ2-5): NAGVMQNPRHLVRRRGQEARLRCSPMKGHSHVYWYRQLPEEGLKFMVYLQKENIIDESGMPKERFSAEFPKEGPSILRIQQVVRGDSAAYFCASSRGPGETQYFGPGTRLLVL.

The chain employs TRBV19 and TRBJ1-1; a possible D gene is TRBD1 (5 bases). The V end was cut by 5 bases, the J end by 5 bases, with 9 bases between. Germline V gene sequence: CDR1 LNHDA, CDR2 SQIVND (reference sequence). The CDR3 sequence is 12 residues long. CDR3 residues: CASSVQGTEAFF. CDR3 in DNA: TGTGCCAGTAGTGTGCAGGGAACTGAAGCTTTCTTT.

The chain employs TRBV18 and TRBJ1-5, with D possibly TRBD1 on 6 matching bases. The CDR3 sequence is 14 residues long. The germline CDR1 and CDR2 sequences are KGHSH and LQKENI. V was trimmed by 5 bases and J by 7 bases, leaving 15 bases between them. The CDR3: CASSTTGGGQPQHF. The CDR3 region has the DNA TGTGCCAGCTCAACGACGGGAGGGGGACAGCCCCAGCATTTT.

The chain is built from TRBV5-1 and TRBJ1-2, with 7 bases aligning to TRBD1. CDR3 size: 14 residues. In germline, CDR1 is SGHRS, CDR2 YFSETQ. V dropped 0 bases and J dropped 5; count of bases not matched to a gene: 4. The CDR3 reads CASSLGSGGYGYTF. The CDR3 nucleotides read TGCGCCAGCAGCTTGGGCTCAGGGGGTTATGGCTACACCTTC.

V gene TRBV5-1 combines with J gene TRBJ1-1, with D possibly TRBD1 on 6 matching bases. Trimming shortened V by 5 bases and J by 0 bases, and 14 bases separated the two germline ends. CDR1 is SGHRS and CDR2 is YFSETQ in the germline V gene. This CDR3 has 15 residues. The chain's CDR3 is CASSGGGLMNTEAFF. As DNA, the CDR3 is TGCGCCAGCAGTGGGGGGGGCCTAATGAACACTGAAGCTTTCTTT.

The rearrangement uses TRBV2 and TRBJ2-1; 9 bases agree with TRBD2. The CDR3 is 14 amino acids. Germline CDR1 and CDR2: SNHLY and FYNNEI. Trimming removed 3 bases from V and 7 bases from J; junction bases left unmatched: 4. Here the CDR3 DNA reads TGTGCCAGCAGTGAGCTAGCGGGGATGAATGAGCAGTTCTTC. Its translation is CASSELAGMNEQFF.

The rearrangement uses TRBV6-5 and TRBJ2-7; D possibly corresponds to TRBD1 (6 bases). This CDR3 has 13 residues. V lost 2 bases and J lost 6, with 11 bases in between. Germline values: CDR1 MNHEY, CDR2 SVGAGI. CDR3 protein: CASSYGRGSEQYF. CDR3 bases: TGTGCCAGCAGTTACGGCAGGGGCAGCGAGCAGTACTTC.

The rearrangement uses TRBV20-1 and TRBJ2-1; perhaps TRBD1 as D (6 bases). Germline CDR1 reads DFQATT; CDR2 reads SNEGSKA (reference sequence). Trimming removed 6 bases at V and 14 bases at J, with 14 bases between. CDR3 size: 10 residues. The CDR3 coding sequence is TGCAGTGCAACACAGGGCTACGAGTTCTTC. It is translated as CSATQGYEFF.

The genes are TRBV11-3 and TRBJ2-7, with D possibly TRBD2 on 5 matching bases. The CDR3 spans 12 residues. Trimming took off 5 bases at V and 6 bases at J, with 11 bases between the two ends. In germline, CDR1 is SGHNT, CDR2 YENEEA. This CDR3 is CASSADRGEQYF. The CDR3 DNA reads TGTGCCAGCAGCGCCGACCGGGGCGAGCAGTACTTC.

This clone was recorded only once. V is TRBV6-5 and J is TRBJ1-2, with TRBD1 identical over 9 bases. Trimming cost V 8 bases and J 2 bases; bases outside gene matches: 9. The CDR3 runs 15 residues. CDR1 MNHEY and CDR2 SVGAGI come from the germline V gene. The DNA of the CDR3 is TGTGCCAGCGGGTATGGGACAGGGCCCAACTATGGCTACACCTTC. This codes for CASGYGTGPNYGYTF.

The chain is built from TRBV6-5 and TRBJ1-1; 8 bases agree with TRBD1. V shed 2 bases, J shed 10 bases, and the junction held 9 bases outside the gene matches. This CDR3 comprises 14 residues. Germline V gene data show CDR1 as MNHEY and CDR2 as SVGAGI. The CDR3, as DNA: TGTGCCAGCAGTTACGGCGGACAGGGAGTGGGAGCTTTCTTT. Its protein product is CASSYGGQGVGAFF.

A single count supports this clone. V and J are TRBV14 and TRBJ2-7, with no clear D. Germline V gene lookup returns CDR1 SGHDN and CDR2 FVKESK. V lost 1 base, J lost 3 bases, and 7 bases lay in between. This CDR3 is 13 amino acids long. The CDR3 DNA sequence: TGTGCCAGCAGCCAAGTCGGGTTCTACGAGCAGTACTTC. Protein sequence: CASSQVGFYEQYF.

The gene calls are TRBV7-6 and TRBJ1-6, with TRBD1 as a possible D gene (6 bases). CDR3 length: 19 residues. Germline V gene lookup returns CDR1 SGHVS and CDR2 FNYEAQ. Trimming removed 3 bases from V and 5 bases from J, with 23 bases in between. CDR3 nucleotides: TGTGCCAGCAGCTTCTCGGCACCTCTCCAGGGGAATAATAATTCACCCCTCCACTTT. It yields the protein CASSFSAPLQGNNNSPLHF.

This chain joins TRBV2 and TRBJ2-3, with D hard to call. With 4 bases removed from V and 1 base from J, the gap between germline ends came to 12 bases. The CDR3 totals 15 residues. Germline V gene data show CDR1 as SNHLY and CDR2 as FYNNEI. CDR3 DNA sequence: TGTGCCAGCAGTGCGAGCACTCTAGGCACAGATACGCAGTATTTT. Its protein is CASSASTLGTDTQYF.

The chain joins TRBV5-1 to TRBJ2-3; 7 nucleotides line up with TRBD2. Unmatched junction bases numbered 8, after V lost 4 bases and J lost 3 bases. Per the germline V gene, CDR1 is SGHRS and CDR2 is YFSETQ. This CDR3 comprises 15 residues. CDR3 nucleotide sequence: TGCGCCAGCAGCCCGCGGGGGTCGCGGACAGATACGCAGTATTTT. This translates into CASSPRGSRTDTQYF.

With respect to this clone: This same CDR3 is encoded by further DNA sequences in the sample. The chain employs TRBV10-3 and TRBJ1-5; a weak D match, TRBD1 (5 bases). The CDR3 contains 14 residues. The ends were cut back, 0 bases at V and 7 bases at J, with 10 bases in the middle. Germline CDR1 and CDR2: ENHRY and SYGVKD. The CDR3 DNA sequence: TGTGCCATCAGTGAGTCGCTAGGGGCCCAGCCCCAGCATTTT. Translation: CAISESLGAQPQHF.

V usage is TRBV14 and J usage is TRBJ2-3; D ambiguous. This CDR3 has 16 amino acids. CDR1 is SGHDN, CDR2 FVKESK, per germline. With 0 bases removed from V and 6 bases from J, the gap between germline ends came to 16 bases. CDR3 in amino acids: CASSQDLGVQLDTQYF. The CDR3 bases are TGTGCCAGCAGCCAAGATCTTGGAGTACAACTCGATACGCAGTATTTT.

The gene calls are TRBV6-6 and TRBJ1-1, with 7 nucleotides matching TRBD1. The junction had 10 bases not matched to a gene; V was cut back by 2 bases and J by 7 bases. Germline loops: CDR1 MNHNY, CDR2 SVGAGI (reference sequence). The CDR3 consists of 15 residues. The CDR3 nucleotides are TGTGCCAGCAGTTACCTTAAGGACAGGCAGATTGAAGCTTTCTTT. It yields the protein CASSYLKDRQIEAFF.

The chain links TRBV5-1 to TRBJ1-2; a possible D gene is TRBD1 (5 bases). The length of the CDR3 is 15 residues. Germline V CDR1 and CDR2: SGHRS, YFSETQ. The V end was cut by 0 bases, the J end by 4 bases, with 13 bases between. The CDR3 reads CASSLGNGGTYGYTF. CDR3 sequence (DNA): TGCGCCAGCAGCTTGGGGAATGGGGGGACCTATGGCTACACCTTC.

CDR3 residues: CASSSLTDTQYF. The CDR3 DNA reads as TGTGCCAGCAGCTCGTTGACAGATACGCAGTATTTT. The chain couples TRBV7-2 to TRBJ2-3, with D uncertain. The CDR3 is 12 residues long. In germline, CDR1 is SGHTA, CDR2 FQGNSA. V was cut by 4 bases and J by 3 bases, with 5 bases left in between.

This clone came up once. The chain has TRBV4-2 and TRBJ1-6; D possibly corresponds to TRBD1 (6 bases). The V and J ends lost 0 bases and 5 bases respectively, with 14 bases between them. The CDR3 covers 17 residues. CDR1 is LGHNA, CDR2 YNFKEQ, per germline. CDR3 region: CASSQEGIGQNNSPLHF. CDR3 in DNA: TGTGCCAGCAGCCAAGAGGGTATTGGACAGAATAATTCACCCCTCCACTTT.